This T cell receptor beta chain appears in the sequencing data of a study of tumor-infiltrating lymphocytes in glioblastoma multiforme. Turning to this clonotype: A read error may produce the germline difference seen at one junction end.

Multiple V-beta primers and a C-beta primer amplified TCRB from RNA. TCRB cDNA was made from roughly 450 ng total RNA. TCRdb re-called the multiplex PCR reads through MiXCR, storing one row per CDR3 protein. The repertoire holds 25,000 to 40,000 distinct CDR3 sequences, with 50% to 75% as singletons. The CDR3 length is 12 residues. The germline V gene has CDR1 MNHEY and CDR2 SVGEGT. The chain is built from TRBV6-2 or TRBV6-3 and TRBJ2-2; D might be TRBD2 (6 bases). The source is a male donor with glioblastoma. Sequencing used brain tumor tissue. CDR3 loop: CASSFTFGGLFF. The CDR3 region has the DNA TGTGCCAGCAGTTTTACCTTCGGGGGGCTGTTTTTT.